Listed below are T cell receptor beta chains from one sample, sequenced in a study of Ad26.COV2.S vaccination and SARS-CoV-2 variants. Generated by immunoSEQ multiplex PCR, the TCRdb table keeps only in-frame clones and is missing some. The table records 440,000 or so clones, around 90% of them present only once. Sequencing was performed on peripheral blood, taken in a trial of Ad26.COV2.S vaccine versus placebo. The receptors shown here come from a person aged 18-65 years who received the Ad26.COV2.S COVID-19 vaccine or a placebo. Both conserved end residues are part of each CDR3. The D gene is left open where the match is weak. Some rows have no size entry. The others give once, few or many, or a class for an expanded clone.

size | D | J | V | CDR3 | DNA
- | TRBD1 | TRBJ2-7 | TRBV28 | CASSLSGQGWYEQYF | TGTGCCAGCAGTTTATCCGGACAGGGGTGGTACGAGCAGTACTTC
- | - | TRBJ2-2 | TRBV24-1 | CATRGGDSPSTGELFF | TGTGCCACCAGGGGGGGGGACAGTCCAAGTACCGGGGAGCTGTTTTTT
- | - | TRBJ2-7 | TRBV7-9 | CASGEDGYEQYF | TGTGCCAGCGGCGAGGATGGTTACGAGCAGTACTTC
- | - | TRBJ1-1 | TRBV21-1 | CASILRWQGGTEAFF | TGTGCCAGCATCCTCAGGTGGCAGGGTGGAACTGAAGCTTTCTTT
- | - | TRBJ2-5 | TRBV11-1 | CASSLGPEETQYF | TGTGCCAGCAGCTTAGGGCCCGAAGAGACCCAGTACTTC
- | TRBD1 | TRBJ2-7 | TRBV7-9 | CASTTGTGVYEQYF | TGTGCCAGCACGACAGGGACAGGGGTCTACGAGCAGTACTTC
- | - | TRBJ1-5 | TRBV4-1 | CASSQDSYQPQHF | TGCGCCAGCAGCCAAGATTCTTATCAGCCCCAGCATTTT
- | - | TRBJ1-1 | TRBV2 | CASSEVGVAFF | TGTGCCAGCAGTGAGGTCGGGGTAGCTTTCTTT
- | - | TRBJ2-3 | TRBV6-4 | CASRALAGGTDTQYF | TGTGCCAGCAGAGCCCTCGCGGGTGGCACAGATACGCAGTATTTT
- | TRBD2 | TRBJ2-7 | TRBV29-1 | CSFRTSWPSYEQYF | TGCAGCTTTCGGACTAGCTGGCCCTCTTACGAGCAGTACTTC
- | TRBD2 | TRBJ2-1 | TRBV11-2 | CASSLDRLAGGNEQFF | TGTGCCAGCAGCTTAGATCGACTAGCGGGAGGCAATGAGCAGTTCTTC
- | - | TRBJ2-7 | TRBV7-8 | CASSLVEDLYSYEQYF | TGTGCCAGCAGCTTAGTCGAGGACCTATACTCCTACGAGCAGTACTTC
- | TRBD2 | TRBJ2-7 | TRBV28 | CASTRWGLAGTYYEQYF | TGTGCCAGCACTCGGTGGGGGCTAGCGGGGACATACTACGAGCAGTACTTC
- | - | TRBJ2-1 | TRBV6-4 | CASSEGSGTASYNEQFF | TGTGCCAGCAGTGAGGGTTCCGGGACTGCGTCCTACAATGAGCAGTTCTTC
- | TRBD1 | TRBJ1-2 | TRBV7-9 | CASSLETGTGGRSYTF | TGTGCCAGCAGCTTAGAGACCGGGACAGGGGGCCGTAGCTACACCTTC
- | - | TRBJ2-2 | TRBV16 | CASSQRDIGAGELFF | TGTGCCAGCAGCCAACGGGACATTGGGGCCGGGGAGCTGTTTTTT
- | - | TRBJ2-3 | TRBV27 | CASSLGAGRGGTDTQYF | TGTGCCAGCAGTTTAGGGGCGGGGCGCGGAGGCACAGATACGCAGTATTTT
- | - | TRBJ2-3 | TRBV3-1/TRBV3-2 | CASSQYMGDTQYF | TGTGCCAGCAGCCAATACATGGGGGATACGCAGTATTTT
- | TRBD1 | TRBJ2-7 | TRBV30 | CAWSTGTGRWEQYF | TGTGCCTGGTCTACCGGGACAGGGAGGTGGGAGCAGTACTTC
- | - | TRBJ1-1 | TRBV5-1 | CASRVDSNTEAFF | TGCGCCAGCAGAGTTGACAGTAACACTGAAGCTTTCTTT
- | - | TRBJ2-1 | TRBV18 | CASSPPEQPNEQFF | TGTGCCAGCTCACCACCCGAACAGCCCAATGAGCAGTTCTTC
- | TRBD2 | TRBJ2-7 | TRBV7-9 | CASRTTGGDEQYF | TGTGCCAGCAGGACCACGGGAGGGGACGAGCAGTACTTC
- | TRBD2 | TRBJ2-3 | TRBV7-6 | CASSLGTSGTDTQYF | TGTGCCAGCAGCTTAGGGACTAGCGGCACAGATACGCAGTATTTT
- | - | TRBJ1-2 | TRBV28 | CASSPTELYGYTF | TGTGCCAGCAGTCCTACAGAACTCTATGGCTACACCTTC
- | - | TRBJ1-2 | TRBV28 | CASSTRERNYGYTF | TGTGCCAGCAGTACCCGGGAGAGAAACTATGGCTACACCTTC
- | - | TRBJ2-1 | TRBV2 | CASSGQGPTYNEQFF | TGTGCCAGCAGTGGGCAGGGTCCGACCTACAATGAGCAGTTCTTC
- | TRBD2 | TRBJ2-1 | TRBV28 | CASSFISTGQRDSSYNEQFF | TGTGCCAGCAGTTTTATCTCTACGGGCCAGCGGGACTCTTCCTACAATGAGCAGTTCTTC
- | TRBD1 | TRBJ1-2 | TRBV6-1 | CASSEERGQLRYGYTF | TGTGCCAGCAGTGAGGAGAGGGGACAGCTAAGATATGGCTACACCTTC
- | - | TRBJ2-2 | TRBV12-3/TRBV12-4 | CASSTRVTGELFF | TGTGCCAGCAGTACCAGGGTCACCGGGGAGCTGTTTTTT
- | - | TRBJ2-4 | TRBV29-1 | CSASGVRDKNIQYF | TGCAGCGCCTCAGGGGTCAGAGATAAAAACATTCAGTACTTC
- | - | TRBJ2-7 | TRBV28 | CASSLEQGMDEQYF | TGTGCCAGCAGTTTAGAGCAGGGTATGGACGAGCAGTACTTC
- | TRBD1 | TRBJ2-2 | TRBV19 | CASSGTGGITGELFF | TGTGCCAGTAGTGGAACAGGGGGCATCACCGGGGAGCTGTTTTTT
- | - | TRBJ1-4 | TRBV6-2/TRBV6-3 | CASSYGTLTSNEKLFF | TGTGCCAGCAGTTACGGGACACTCACTTCTAATGAAAAACTGTTTTTT
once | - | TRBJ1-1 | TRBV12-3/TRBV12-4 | CASRPVNTEAFF | TGTGCCAGCAGACCAGTGAACACTGAAGCTTTCTTT
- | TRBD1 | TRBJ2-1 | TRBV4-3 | CTSSLPKGTGDYNEQFF | TGCACCAGCAGCCTCCCCAAGGGAACAGGGGACTACAATGAGCAGTTCTTC
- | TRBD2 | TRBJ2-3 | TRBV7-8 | CASRLTSGLAGGPDTDTQYF | TGTGCCAGCAGGCTGACATCGGGACTAGCGGGAGGGCCGGACACAGATACGCAGTATTTT
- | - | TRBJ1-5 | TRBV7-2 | CASSLPQGIGNQPQHF | TGTGCCAGCAGCTTGCCCCAGGGGATCGGCAATCAGCCCCAGCATTTT
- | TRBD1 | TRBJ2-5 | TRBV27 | CASSDRQGEETQYF | TGTGCCAGCAGTGATCGACAGGGGGAAGAGACCCAGTACTTC
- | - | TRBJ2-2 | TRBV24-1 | CATSDLGQNTGELFF | TGTGCCACCAGTGATTTAGGGCAGAACACCGGGGAGCTGTTTTTT
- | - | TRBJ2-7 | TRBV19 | CATKAGTQNYEQYF | TGTGCCACAAAGGCCGGGACACAAAACTACGAGCAGTACTTC
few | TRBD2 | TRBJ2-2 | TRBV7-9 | CASSWGGSFNTGELFF | TGTGCCAGCAGCTGGGGCGGGAGCTTTAACACCGGGGAGCTGTTTTTT
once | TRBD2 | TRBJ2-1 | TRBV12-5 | CASGPASGHNEQFF | TGTGCTAGTGGTCCAGCTAGCGGACACAATGAGCAGTTCTTC
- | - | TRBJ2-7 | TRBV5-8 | CASSSLTGPEQYF | TGTGCCAGCAGCTCACTAACAGGGCCCGAGCAGTACTTC
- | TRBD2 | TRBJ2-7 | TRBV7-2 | CASSLDPPPGGENEQYF | TGTGCCAGCAGCTTAGATCCCCCTCCCGGGGGGGAGAACGAGCAGTACTTC
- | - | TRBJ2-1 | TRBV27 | CASTFHSSYNEQFF | TGTGCCAGCACGTTTCATAGCTCCTACAATGAGCAGTTCTTC
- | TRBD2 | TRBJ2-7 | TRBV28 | CASSEAGGRAYEQYF | TGTGCCAGCAGTGAAGCTGGCGGGAGGGCCTACGAGCAGTACTTC
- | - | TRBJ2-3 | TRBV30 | CAWSALGARDTQYF | TGTGCCTGGAGTGCTTTGGGGGCGCGGGATACGCAGTATTTT
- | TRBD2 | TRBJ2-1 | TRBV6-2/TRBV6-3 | CASSFTSGSHNEQFF | TGTGCCAGCAGTTTCACTAGCGGGAGCCACAATGAGCAGTTCTTC
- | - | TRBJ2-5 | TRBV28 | CASRALTGDKETQYF | TGTGCCAGCAGGGCCCTTACGGGGGATAAAGAGACCCAGTACTTC
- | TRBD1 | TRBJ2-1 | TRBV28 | CASLRIRTGNNEQFF | TGTGCCAGCCTGAGGATACGGACAGGGAACAATGAGCAGTTCTTC
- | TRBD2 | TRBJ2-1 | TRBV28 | CASSSPGLAGSKQFF | TGTGCCAGCAGTTCCCCGGGACTAGCGGGTTCAAAGCAGTTCTTC
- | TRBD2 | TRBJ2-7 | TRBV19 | CASSSTLTSGRSYEQYF | TGTGCCAGTAGCTCCACCCTGACTAGCGGGAGGAGCTACGAGCAGTACTTC
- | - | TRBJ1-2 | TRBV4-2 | CASSQDWEQANYGYTF | TGTGCCAGCAGCCAAGATTGGGAGCAAGCTAACTATGGCTACACCTTC
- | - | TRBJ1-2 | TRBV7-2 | CASSLEPTYGYTF | TGTGCCAGCAGCTTAGAACCCACCTATGGCTACACCTTC
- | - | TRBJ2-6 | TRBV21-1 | CASSNGDRGPWVLSGANVLTF | TGTGCCAGCAGCAACGGGGACAGGGGACCATGGGTTCTTTCTGGGGCCAACGTCCTGACTTTC
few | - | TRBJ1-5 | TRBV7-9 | CASSLGTRGFQPQHF | TGTGCCAGCAGCTTAGGGACGAGGGGGTTCCAGCCCCAGCATTTT
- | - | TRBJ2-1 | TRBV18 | CASSPPEGVRARSFF | TGTGCCAGCTCACCACCGGAAGGCGTTCGGGCTAGGTCGTTCTTC